The T cell receptor (beta chain) under discussion was sequenced for a study of T cells after yellow fever vaccination. The table lists this clonotype with a few counts. Its antigen is not identified. Findings of the study overall: Post-booster reappearance was seen for most primary-vaccination clones (about 96% CD4, roughly 86% CD8). CD4 and CD8 compartments shared a small share of clonotypes. A secondary response was less intense yet reached its peak sooner, at day 5 versus 15.

CDR3 size: 15 residues. V shed 2 bases, J shed 0 bases, and the junction held 4 bases outside the gene matches. The V gene's germline CDR1 is SGHNT and CDR2 YYREEE (reference sequence). They built TCR cDNA with 5'RACE template switching, a step that put in a universal primer site and UMIs. TCRdb fed the 5' RACE reads into MiXCR, producing one record per CDR3 protein. The sample comprises 95,000 to 150,000 distinct CDR3 sequences, 13% to 15% of which are singletons, and about 40% rests with the top ten. The origin of this receptor is a man younger than 35 who received the YFV17D yellow fever vaccine. The sequencing used CD8+ T cells sorted from PBMCs, collected 5 days after the yellow fever booster vaccination. The chain joins TRBV5-4 to TRBJ2-7, with TRBD2 matching 8 bases. The CDR3: CASSFQRGSSYEQYF. CDR3 in DNA: TGTGCCAGCAGCTTCCAGCGGGGGAGCTCCTACGAGCAGTACTTC.